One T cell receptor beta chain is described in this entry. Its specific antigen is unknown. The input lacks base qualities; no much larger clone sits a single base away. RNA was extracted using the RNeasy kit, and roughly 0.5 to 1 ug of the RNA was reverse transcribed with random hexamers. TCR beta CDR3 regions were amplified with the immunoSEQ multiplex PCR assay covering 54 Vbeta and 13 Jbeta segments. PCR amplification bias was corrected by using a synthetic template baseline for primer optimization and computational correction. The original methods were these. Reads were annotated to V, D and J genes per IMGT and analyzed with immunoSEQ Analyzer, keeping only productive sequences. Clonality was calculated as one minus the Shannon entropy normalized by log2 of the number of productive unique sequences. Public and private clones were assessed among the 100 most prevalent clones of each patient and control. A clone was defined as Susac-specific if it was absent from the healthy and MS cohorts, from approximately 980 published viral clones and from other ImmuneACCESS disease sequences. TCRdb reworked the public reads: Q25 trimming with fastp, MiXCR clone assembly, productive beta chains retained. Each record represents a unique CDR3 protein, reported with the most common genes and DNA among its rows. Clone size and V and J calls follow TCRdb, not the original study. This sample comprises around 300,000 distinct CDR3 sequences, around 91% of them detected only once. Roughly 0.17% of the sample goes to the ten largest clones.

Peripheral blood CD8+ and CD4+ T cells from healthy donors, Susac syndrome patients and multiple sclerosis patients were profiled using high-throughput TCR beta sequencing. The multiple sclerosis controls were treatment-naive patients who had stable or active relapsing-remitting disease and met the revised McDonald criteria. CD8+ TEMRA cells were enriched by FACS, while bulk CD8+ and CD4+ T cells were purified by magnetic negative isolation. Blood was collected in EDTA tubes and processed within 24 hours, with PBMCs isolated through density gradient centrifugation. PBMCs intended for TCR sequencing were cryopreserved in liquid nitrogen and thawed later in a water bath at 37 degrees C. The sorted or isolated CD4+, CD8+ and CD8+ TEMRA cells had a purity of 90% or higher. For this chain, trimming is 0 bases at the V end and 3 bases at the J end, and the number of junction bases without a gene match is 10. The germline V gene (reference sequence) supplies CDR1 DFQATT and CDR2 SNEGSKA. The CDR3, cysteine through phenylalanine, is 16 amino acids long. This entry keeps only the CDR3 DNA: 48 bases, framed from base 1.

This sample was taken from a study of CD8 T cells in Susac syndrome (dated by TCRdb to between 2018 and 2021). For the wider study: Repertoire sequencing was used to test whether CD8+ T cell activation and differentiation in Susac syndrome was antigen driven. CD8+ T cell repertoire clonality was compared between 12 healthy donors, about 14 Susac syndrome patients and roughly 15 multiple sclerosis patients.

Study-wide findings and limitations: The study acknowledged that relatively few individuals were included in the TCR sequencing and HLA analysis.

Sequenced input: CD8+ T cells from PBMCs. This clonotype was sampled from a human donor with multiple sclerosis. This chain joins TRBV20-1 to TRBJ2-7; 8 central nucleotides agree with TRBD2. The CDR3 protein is CSARDRREGPNYEQYF. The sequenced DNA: TGCAGTGCTAGAGATCGCCGGGAGGGCCCGAACTACGAGCAGTACTTC.